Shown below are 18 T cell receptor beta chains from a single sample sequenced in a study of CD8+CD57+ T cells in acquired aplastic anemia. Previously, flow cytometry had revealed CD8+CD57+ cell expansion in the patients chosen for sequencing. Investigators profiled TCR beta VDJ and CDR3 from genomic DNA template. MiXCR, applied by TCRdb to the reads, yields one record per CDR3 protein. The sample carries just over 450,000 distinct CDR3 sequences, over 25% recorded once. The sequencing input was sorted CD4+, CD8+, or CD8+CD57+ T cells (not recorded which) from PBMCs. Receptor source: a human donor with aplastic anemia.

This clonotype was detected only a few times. This chain's CDR3 is CSARGRGGNEQFF. DNA for the CDR3: TGCAGTGCCAGGGGCAGGGGAGGGAATGAGCAGTTCTTC. This sequence joins TRBV20-1 and TRBJ2-1, with D tentatively TRBD2 (7 bases). V lost 6 bases, J lost 7 bases, and 16 bases lay in between. This CDR3 has 13 residues. The germline gives CDR1 DFQATT, CDR2 SNEGSKA (reference sequence).

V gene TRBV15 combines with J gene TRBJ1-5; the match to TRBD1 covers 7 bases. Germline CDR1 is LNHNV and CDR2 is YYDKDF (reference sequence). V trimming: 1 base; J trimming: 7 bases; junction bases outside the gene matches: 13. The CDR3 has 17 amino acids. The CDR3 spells CATSRAAGQSRGQPQHF. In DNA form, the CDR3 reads TGTGCCACCAGCAGAGCAGCGGGACAGTCAAGGGGGCAGCCCCAGCATTTT.

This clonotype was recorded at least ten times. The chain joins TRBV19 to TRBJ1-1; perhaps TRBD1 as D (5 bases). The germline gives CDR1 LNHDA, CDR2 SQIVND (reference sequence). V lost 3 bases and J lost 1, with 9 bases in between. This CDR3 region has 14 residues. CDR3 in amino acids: CASSIDRSNTEAFF. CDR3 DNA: TGTGCCAGTAGTATTGACAGATCGAACACTGAAGCTTTCTTT. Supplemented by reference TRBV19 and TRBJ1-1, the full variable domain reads DGGITQSPKYLFRKEGQNVTLSCEQNLNHDAMYWYRQDPGQGLRLIYYSQIVNDFQKGDIAEGYSVSREKKESFPLTVTSAQKNPTAFYLCASSIDRSNTEAFFGQGTRLTVV.

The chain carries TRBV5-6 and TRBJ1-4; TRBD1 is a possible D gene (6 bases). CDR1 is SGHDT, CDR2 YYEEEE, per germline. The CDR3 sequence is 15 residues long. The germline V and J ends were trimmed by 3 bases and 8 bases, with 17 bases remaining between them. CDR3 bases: TGTGCCAGCAGCTCCATACAGGGAGTCGGAGAAAAACTGTTTTTT. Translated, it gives CASSSIQGVGEKLFF.

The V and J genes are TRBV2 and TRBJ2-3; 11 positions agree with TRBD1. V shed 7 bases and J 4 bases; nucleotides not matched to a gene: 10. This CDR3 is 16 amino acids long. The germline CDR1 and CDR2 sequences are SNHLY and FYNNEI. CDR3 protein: CASTYGRGQGADTQYF. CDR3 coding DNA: TGTGCCAGCACATATGGCCGGGGACAGGGGGCAGATACGCAGTATTTT.

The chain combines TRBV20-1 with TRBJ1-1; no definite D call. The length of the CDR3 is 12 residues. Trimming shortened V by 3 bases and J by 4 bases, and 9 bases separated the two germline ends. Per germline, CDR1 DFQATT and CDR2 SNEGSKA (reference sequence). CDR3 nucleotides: TGCAGTGCTAGTAGGCAATCCACTGAAGCTTTCTTT. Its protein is CSASRQSTEAFF.

Here the CDR3 DNA reads TGTGCCAGTGCGGACAGGATCTATGGCTACACCTTC. Amino acid sequence: CASADRIYGYTF. This sequence joins TRBV19 and TRBJ1-2; 7 nucleotides align to TRBD1. This CDR3 is 12 amino acids long. V shed 8 bases, J shed 4 bases, and the junction held 4 bases outside the gene matches. CDR1 and CDR2 (germline): LNHDA, SQIVND (reference sequence).

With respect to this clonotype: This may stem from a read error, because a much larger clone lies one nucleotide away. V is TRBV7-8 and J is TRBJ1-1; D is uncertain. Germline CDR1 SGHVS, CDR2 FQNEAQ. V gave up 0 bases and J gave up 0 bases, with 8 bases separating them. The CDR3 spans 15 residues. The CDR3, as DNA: TGTGCCAGCAGCTTAGCGGGTCACCTGAACACTGAAGCTTTCTTT. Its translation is CASSLAGHLNTEAFF. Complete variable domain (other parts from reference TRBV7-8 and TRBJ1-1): GAGVSQSPRYKVAKRGQDVALRCDPISGHVSLFWYQQALGQGPEFLTYFQNEAQLDKSGLPSDRFFAERPEGSVSTLKIQRTQQEDSAVYLCASSLAGHLNTEAFFGQGTRLTVV.

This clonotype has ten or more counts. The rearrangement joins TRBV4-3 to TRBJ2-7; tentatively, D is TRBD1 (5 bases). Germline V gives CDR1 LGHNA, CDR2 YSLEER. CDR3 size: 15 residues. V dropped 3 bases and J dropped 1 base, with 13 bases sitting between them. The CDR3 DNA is TGCGCCAGCAGCCAGGCGGCGACAGTTTCCTACGAGCAGTACTTC. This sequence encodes CASSQAATVSYEQYF.

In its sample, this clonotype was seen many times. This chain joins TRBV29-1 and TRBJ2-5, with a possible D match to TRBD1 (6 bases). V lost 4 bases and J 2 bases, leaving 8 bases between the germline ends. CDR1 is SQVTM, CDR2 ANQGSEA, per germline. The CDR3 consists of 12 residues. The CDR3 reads CSVGTDQETQYF. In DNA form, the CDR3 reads TGCAGCGTTGGGACAGATCAAGAGACCCAGTACTTC.

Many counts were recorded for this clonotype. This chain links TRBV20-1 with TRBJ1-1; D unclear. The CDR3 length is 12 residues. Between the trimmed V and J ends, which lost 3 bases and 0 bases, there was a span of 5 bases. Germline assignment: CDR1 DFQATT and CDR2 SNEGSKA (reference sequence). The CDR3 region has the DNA TGCAGTGCTAGGACGGTGAACACTGAAGCTTTCTTT. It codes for CSARTVNTEAFF.

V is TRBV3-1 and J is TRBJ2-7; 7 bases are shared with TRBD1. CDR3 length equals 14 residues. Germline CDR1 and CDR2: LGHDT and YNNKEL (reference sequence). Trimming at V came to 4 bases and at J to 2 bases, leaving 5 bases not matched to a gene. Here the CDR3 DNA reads TGTGCCAGCAGCCTCCGGGACAGCACCTACGAGCAGTACTTC. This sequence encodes CASSLRDSTYEQYF.

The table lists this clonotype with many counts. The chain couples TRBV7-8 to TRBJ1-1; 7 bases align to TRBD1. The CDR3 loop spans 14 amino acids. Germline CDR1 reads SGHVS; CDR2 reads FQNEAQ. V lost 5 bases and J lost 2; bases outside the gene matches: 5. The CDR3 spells CASSQGTANTEAFF. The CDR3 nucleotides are TGTGCCAGCAGCCAGGGGACAGCTAACACTGAAGCTTTCTTT.

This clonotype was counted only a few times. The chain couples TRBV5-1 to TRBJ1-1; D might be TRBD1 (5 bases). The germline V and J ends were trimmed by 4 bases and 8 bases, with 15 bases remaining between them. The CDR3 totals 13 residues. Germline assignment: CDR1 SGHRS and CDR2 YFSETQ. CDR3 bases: TGCGCCAGCAGCCCCTGGGAGGGGTGGGAAGCTTTCTTT. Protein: CASSPWEGWEAFF.

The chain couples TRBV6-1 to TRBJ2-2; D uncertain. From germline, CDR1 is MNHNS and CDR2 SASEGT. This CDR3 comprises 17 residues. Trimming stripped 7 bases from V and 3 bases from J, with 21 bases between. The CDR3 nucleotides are TGTGCCAGCATCCTCAGAAAGATAAACGGAGACACCGGGGAGCTGTTTTTT. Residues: CASILRKINGDTGELFF.

CDR3: CASSVALGQGSNIQYF. The CDR3 region has the DNA TGTGCCAGCAGCGTAGCCCTGGGACAGGGCTCAAACATTCAGTACTTC. The rearrangement links TRBV9 to TRBJ2-4; 9 bases match TRBD1. V lost 0 bases to trimming and J lost 6 bases; unmatched junction nucleotides: 7. Germline V gene sequence: CDR1 SGDLS, CDR2 YYNGEE. The CDR3 is 16 residues long.

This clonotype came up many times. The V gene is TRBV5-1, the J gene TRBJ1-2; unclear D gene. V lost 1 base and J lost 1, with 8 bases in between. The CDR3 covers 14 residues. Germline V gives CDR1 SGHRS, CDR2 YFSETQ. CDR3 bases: TGCGCCAGCAGCTTGTCAGCCATTAACTATGGCTACACCTTC. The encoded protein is CASSLSAINYGYTF.

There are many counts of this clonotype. The chain's CDR3 is CASSAQGAGANVLTF. CDR3 coding DNA: TGTGCCAGCAGCGCCCAGGGGGCTGGGGCCAACGTCCTGACTTTC. The V and J genes are TRBV9 and TRBJ2-6, with TRBD1 identical over 7 bases. Unmatched junction bases numbered 2, after V lost 3 bases and J lost 2 bases. Per germline, CDR1 SGDLS and CDR2 YYNGEE. CDR3 length: 15 residues.